This TCR beta chain is from a study of Ad26.COV2.S vaccination and SARS-CoV-2 variants. Specified treatment: over 15 received Ad26.COV2.S at low or high dose, single or two shots; about 5 received placebo; per-sample allocation not given. The samples date from day 63 after the first vaccine or placebo injection. Trimming cost V 4 bases and J 2 bases, with 16 bases left between them. The CDR3 totals 16 residues. Germline CDR1 is SGHNT and CDR2 is YYREEE (reference sequence). Profiling relied on immunoSEQ multiplex PCR, and the TCRdb table lists in-frame clones only, not all of them. The table lists 300,000 to 500,000 clones, roughly nine tenths of them singletons.

The TCR sequence derives from a person between 18 and 59 years old who received the Ad26.COV2.S COVID-19 vaccine or a placebo. The starting material was peripheral blood, obtained in a trial of Ad26.COV2.S vaccine versus placebo. V usage is TRBV5-4 and J usage is TRBJ1-5, with D possibly TRBD1 on 6 matching bases. In DNA, the CDR3 is TGTGCCAGCAGCCTATTTCAGGGGTTCCGCAATCAGCCCCAGCATTTT. Encoded protein: CASSLFQGFRNQPQHF. The variable domain in full, completed from reference TRBV5-4 and TRBJ1-5, reads ETGVTQSPTHLIKTRGQQVTLRCSSQSGHNTVSWYQQALGQGPQFIFQYYREEENGRGNFPPRFSGLQFPNYSSELNVNALELDDSALYLCASSLFQGFRNQPQHFGDGTRLSIL.